The 15 T cell receptor beta chains reported below all come from one sample, sequenced in a study of blood T cell repertoires in COVID-19. TCRdb's table, derived via immunoSEQ multiplex PCR, lists solely in-frame clones and lacks some. The sample lists 20,000 to 30,000 clones, roughly 85% occurring once. The sample taken for sequencing was peripheral blood. These receptors all stem from a man between 70 and 80 years old in a cohort sampled during active COVID-19.

CDR3: CASSLSRTGGTEAFF. In nucleotides, the CDR3 is TGTGCCAGCAGCTTATCCCGGACAGGGGGCACTGAAGCTTTCTTT. The V call is TRBV7-8, the J call TRBJ1-1, with 10 nucleotides matching TRBD1. V was pared by 2 bases and J by 4 bases, with 4 bases of the junction left unmatched. The CDR3 is 15 residues long. Germline CDR1 is SGHVS and CDR2 is FQNEAQ.

The chain carries TRBV18 and TRBJ1-2, with 7 bases fitting TRBD1. CDR3 length: 13 amino acids. Per germline, CDR1 KGHSH and CDR2 LQKENI. J was trimmed by 8 bases and V by 3 bases; bases with no gene match: 6. The CDR3 protein is CASSPYRGEGYTF. CDR3 nucleotide sequence: TGTGCCAGCTCACCCTACAGGGGTGAGGGCTACACCTTC.

This clone was detected only once. In DNA, the CDR3 is TGCAGTGCTACCCGGTCGGGAGGCTACACCTTC. Residues: CSATRSGGYTF. The chain recombines TRBV20-1 with TRBJ1-2; no definite D call. This CDR3 is 11 amino acids long. CDR1 is DFQATT, CDR2 SNEGSKA, per germline (reference sequence). V lost 4 bases and J lost 8, with 11 bases in between.

The CDR3 DNA is TGTGCCAGCACGGTAGCGGGGTCCTACAATGAGCAGTTCTTC. It translates to CASTVAGSYNEQFF. The gene calls are TRBV28 and TRBJ2-1; 8 nucleotides line up with TRBD2. Germline trimming cut 7 bases from V and 1 base from J; bases unmatched to any gene: 3. There are 14 residues in the CDR3. The germline V gene encodes CDR1 MDHEN and CDR2 SYDVKM.

This sequence joins TRBV12-3 or TRBV12-4 and TRBJ2-7; no definite D call. V gave up 3 bases and J gave up 4 bases, with 7 bases separating them. The CDR3 extends over 12 amino acids. CDR3 protein: CASSFEAYEQYF. Here the CDR3 DNA reads TGTGCCAGCAGTTTTGAGGCTTACGAGCAGTACTTC.

This chain joins TRBV19 and TRBJ2-2, with 8 bases lining up with TRBD2. The CDR3 covers 16 residues. With 3 bases clipped from V and 4 bases from J, the junction kept 7 bases outside the gene matches. Germline-derived CDR1 and CDR2 are LNHDA and SQIVND (reference sequence). This CDR3 is CASSIRGLGGTGELFF. CDR3 nucleotides: TGTGCCAGTAGTATTCGGGGACTAGGGGGCACCGGGGAGCTGTTTTTT.

This chain links TRBV9 with TRBJ2-7, with D possibly matching TRBD2 (6 bases). CDR1 and CDR2 (germline): SGDLS, YYNGEE. CDR3 size: 16 residues. Trimming left V 0 bases short and J 2 bases short, with 15 bases between. The CDR3 bases are TGTGCCAGCAGCGTAGGGGTGGGGGGAGACCCCTACGAGCAGTACTTC. Amino acids: CASSVGVGGDPYEQYF.

The V call is TRBV3-1 (or the pseudogene TRBV3-2), the J call TRBJ2-5; D might be TRBD2 (6 bases). V lost 0 bases and J lost 4, with 15 bases in between. Germline CDR1 reads LGHDT; CDR2 reads YNNKEL (reference sequence). The CDR3 runs 16 residues. CDR3 bases: TGTGCCAGCAGCCAAGATGGAGGGATGGGGCGAGAGACCCAGTACTTC. Translated: CASSQDGGMGRETQYF.

This sequence joins TRBV28 and TRBJ1-5, with TRBD1 matching over 8 bases. V was pared by 6 bases and J by 3 bases, with 13 bases of the junction left unmatched. The CDR3 covers 17 residues. CDR1 MDHEN and CDR2 SYDVKM come from the germline V gene. The CDR3 region is CASSPIRRTGLNQPQHF. The CDR3, as DNA: TGTGCCAGCAGCCCAATACGAAGGACAGGGCTCAATCAGCCCCAGCATTTT. The whole variable domain, filled in from reference TRBV28 and TRBJ1-5, reads DVKVTQSSRYLVKRTGEKVFLECVQDMDHENMFWYRQDPGLGLRLIYFSYDVKMKEKGDIPEGYSVSREKKERFSLILESASTNQTSMYLCASSPIRRTGLNQPQHFGDGTRLSIL.

This clone has a single count. A junction end diverges from the germline sequence, so it may reflect a read error. CDR3 coding DNA: TGTGCCAGCTCACCATACGGGCCTAGCGATCAGCCCCAGCATTTT. Translating it yields CASSPYGPSDQPQHF. The chain recombines TRBV18 with TRBJ1-5; no clear D. Germline assignment: CDR1 KGHSH and CDR2 LQKENI. The CDR3 has 15 residues.

The genes are TRBV6-5 and TRBJ1-2; TRBD1 might be the D (5 bases). This CDR3 spans 14 amino acids. V was shortened by 2 bases and J by 7 bases, with 14 bases between the two germline ends. Germline V CDR1 and CDR2: MNHEY, SVGAGI. The chain's CDR3 is CASSYRQGGFGYTF. The CDR3 DNA reads as TGTGCCAGCAGTTACAGGCAGGGAGGTTTTGGCTACACCTTC.

The chain has TRBV28 and TRBJ1-4; D is possibly TRBD1 (6 bases). The germline V and J ends were trimmed by 2 bases and 2 bases, with 12 bases remaining between them. This CDR3 is built from 16 residues. Germline V gene data show CDR1 as MDHEN and CDR2 as SYDVKM. For the CDR3, the DNA is TGTGCCAGCAGTTTAGGTGGGGGGGCCACTAATGAAAAACTGTTTTTT. It translates to CASSLGGGATNEKLFF. The full variable domain, rest sourced from reference TRBV28 and TRBJ1-4, is DVKVTQSSRYLVKRTGEKVFLECVQDMDHENMFWYRQDPGLGLRLIYFSYDVKMKEKGDIPEGYSVSREKKERFSLILESASTNQTSMYLCASSLGGGATNEKLFFGSGTQLSVL.

This sequence joins TRBV19 and TRBJ2-4; a possible D gene is TRBD1 (5 bases). Trimming pared 5 bases from V and 0 bases from J, leaving 14 bases between. CDR1 LNHDA and CDR2 SQIVND come from the germline V gene (reference sequence). There are 16 residues in the CDR3. CDR3 sequence: CASSSHRLLAKNIQYF. The DNA of the CDR3 is TGTGCCAGTAGTTCTCACAGGTTGCTAGCCAAAAACATTCAGTACTTC.

The rearrangement links TRBV4-2 to TRBJ1-5; D uncertain. The ends were cut back, 1 base at V and 9 bases at J, with 10 bases in the middle. CDR1 and CDR2 (germline): LGHNA, YNFKEQ. The CDR3 has 13 residues. The DNA for the CDR3 is TGTGCCAGCAGCCAAGTAGTACGCATGCCCCAGCATTTT. Residues: CASSQVVRMPQHF.

The J gene is TRBJ2-2, the V gene TRBV7-8, with 14 bases identical to TRBD2. V dropped 2 bases and J dropped 4; count of bases not matched to a gene: 6. Germline values: CDR1 SGHVS, CDR2 FQNEAQ. CDR3 length: 18 amino acids. CDR3 amino acids: CASSLRGLAGEATGELFF. The CDR3 nucleotides are TGTGCCAGCAGCTTACGGGGACTAGCGGGAGAGGCCACCGGGGAGCTGTTTTTT.